This T cell receptor beta chain appears in the sequencing data of a study of T cell responses to AZD1222 COVID-19 vaccine (dated by TCRdb to the early 2020s). Background for the entire study: A total of 233 trial participants underwent TCR sequencing, of whom under 220 had received two doses of AZD1222 and 26 had received two doses of the MenACWY control vaccine. Trial participants were enrolled by age into subgroups of 18-55, 56-69 and 70-plus years, and 148, 28 and 57 TCR-sequenced participants, respectively, were included in these subgroups. Findings and caveats that apply to the study as a whole: Reportedly, close to half of the unique spike-specific TCRs recognized epitopes lying outside the regions that are mutated in the B.1.351 and B.1.1.7 variants. Because no day 14 peak-response samples were available, repertoires were characterized only after the peak T cell response. Conclusions about previously exposed vaccinees were limited because only six AZD1222 recipients were SARS-CoV-2 seropositive at baseline. The vaccine-associated CD4 TCRs covered the entire spike protein, and the dominant responses fell in regions 160-218 and 743-854. After two AZD1222 doses, spike-specific TCR breadth and depth were significantly higher than at day 0 and than in MenACWY recipients. Most participants were white British and females outnumbered males, and the authors suggested that clonal diversity may have been underestimated. In the small 56-69-year group, the increase in depth fell short of significance, most likely because of low power.

Read against the paper, the sample's time point label means: about 28 days (+/-7) after the second vaccine dose. In the paper's terms, the treatment or condition label means: meningococcal conjugate vaccine given as trial control. Samples from vaccinated people were obtained from the UK trials COV001 and COV002, which included a single-blind randomized controlled phase 2/3 trial of AZD1222 (ChAdOx1 nCoV-19) in healthy adults. For TCRbeta chain sequencing, PBMC samples from trial participants were taken at day 0 and at day 28 after the second dose. About this clone: Its antigen has not been determined. The sample holds no much larger clone one base away, and base qualities are not on file.

The CDR3 regions of human TCRbeta chains were analyzed by immunosequencing. The original methods were these. TCRs in the repertoires were matched against a reference library of SARS-CoV-2-specific TCRs that had been generated with the MIRA antigen-specificity platform. Breadth was defined as the fraction of unique TCRs that were SARS-CoV-2-associated, and depth was defined as the fraction of total T cells that were SARS-CoV-2-associated. Using the MIRA data, every spike-specific TCR was mapped to the spike region that the TCR reacted to and assigned to either a CD4 or a CD8 class. Log10-transformed breadth and depth values were compared by one-way ANOVA with Sidak's multiple comparisons tests. TCRdb holds this immuneACCESS table with in-frame rearrangements only. Some clones are missing; in checked studies, unresolved V genes explain under half, and the rest has no known cause. That table supplies the V and J calls and clone size; D and trimming were determined from the DNA. In this sample the table shows roughly 130,000 clones, 75% to 95% of which occur a single time. The top ten clonotypes cover 7.5% to 8% of the sample.

The starting material was peripheral blood, obtained 28 days after the second dose of the MenACWY control vaccine. The receptor was derived from an adult who received the MenACWY meningococcal vaccine as a control.

The CDR3 has the sequence CASATGAAYNEQFF. The bases read TGTGCCAGCGCAACCGGGGCAGCCTACAATGAGCAGTTCTTC. Rearrangement joined TRBV5-8 to TRBJ2-1; the D segment is perhaps TRBD1 or TRBD2, each sharing 5 matched bases. Reading the germline V gene gives CDR1 SGHTS and CDR2 YDEGEE. CDR3 length: 14 amino acids, cysteine to phenylalanine. Just the 42-base CDR3 DNA is kept, in frame starting at base 1. V is shortened by 7 bases, J by 2 bases, and the region joining them spans 13 bases.